The 18 T cell receptor beta chains listed next were all sequenced from one sample in a study of vaccination and CD4 T cells after COVID-19. As for treatment: roughly 10-day PBMC culture with coronavirus spike peptide pools or control peptides (ViraFEST assay). The antigens these receptors bind are not known. The assay that was used to sequence DNA from cultured CD4+ T cells was the Oncomine TCR Beta short-read assay. TCRdb processed the PCR reads anew with MiXCR; each CDR3 protein has one entry. The sample consists of about 20,000 distinct CDR3 sequences, approximately 49% of them appearing once. The sample taken for sequencing was CD4+ T cells from blood, cultured in vitro. These receptors were obtained from a human donor who had recovered from COVID-19.

The chain recombines TRBV11-1 with TRBJ2-7; D is ambiguous. The CDR3 has 14 amino acids. Germline V lookup: CDR1 SGHAT, CDR2 FQDESV (reference sequence). Trimming stripped 1 base from V and 0 bases from J, with 7 bases between. CDR3 region: CASSLGSHSYEQYF. DNA for the CDR3: TGTGCCAGCAGCTTAGGTAGCCACTCCTACGAGCAGTACTTC.

The chain joins TRBV20-1 to TRBJ2-1, with D perhaps assigned TRBD1 or TRBD2 (6 bases each). Germline V CDR1 and CDR2: DFQATT, SNEGSKA (reference sequence). V lost 3 bases, J lost 8 bases, and 23 bases lay in between. The CDR3 runs 16 residues. The CDR3 bases are TGCAGTGCTAGGGACTCCTGGGGGGCGATACACGATGAGCAGTTCTTC. The encoded protein is CSARDSWGAIHDEQFF.

V is TRBV20-1 and J is TRBJ2-2, with no clear D. Germline CDR1 is DFQATT and CDR2 is SNEGSKA (reference sequence). There are 14 residues in the CDR3. V was trimmed by 3 bases and J by 0 bases, leaving 8 bases between them. CDR3 amino acids: CSASSGTNTGELFF. DNA for the CDR3: TGCAGTGCTAGCTCTGGGACGAACACCGGGGAGCTGTTTTTT.

The CDR3 region is CATSPRGDSYEQYF. Written as DNA, the CDR3 is TGTGCCACCAGCCCCAGGGGGGATTCCTACGAGCAGTACTTC. The V call is TRBV15, the J call TRBJ2-7, with D possibly TRBD1 on 7 matching bases. This CDR3 comprises 14 residues. Germline CDR1 LNHNV, CDR2 YYDKDF (reference sequence). V was pared by 5 bases and J by 1 base, with 12 bases between.

On this clonotype itself: A read error may produce the germline difference seen at one junction end. The chain uses TRBV5-1 and TRBJ1-1; D unclear. The CDR3 extends over 15 amino acids. Germline V gene sequence: CDR1 SGHRS, CDR2 YFSETQ. CDR3 sequence: CASSLGEGWGTEAFF. The CDR3 nucleotides read TGCGCCAGCAGTTTGGGTGAGGGATGGGGAACTGAAGCTTTCTTT. The full variable domain, in which reference TRBV5-1 and TRBJ1-1 provide the parts outside the CDR3, is KAGVTQTPRYLIKTRGQQVTLSCSPISGHRSVSWYQQTPGQGLQFLFEYFSETQRNKGNFPGRFSGRQFSNSRSEMNVSTLELGDSALYLCASSLGEGWGTEAFFGQGTRLTVV.

The rearrangement uses TRBV25-1 and TRBJ1-1; possible D gene TRBD1, 6 bases. The CDR3 runs to 13 residues. Trimming stripped 6 bases from V and 3 bases from J, with 11 bases between. CDR1 is MGHDK and CDR2 is SYGVNS in the germline V gene. This CDR3 is CASSRGLDTEAFF. CDR3 nucleotides: TGTGCCAGCAGCAGGGGTTTGGACACTGAAGCTTTCTTT.

The genes are TRBV5-8 and TRBJ2-1; D is ambiguous. The CDR3 runs to 14 residues. The V end lost 3 bases, the J end lost 0 bases, and 7 bases lay between the germline ends. CDR1 is SGHTS, CDR2 YDEGEE, per germline. Here the CDR3 reads CASSYSYSYNEQFF. The CDR3 nucleotides are TGTGCCAGCAGCTACAGCTACTCCTACAATGAGCAGTTCTTC. Based on the CDR3 plus reference TRBV5-8 and TRBJ2-1, the full variable domain is EAGVTQSPTHLIKTRGQQATLRCSPISGHTSVYWYQQALGLGLQFLLWYDEGEERNRGNFPPRFSGRQFPNYSSELNVNALELEDSALYLCASSYSYSYNEQFFGPGTRLTVL.

This clonotype has a handful of counts. The genes are TRBV28 and TRBJ1-4, with a weak D call TRBD1 (6 bases). The CDR3 runs 14 residues. V lost 6 bases and J lost 8, with 16 bases in between. Per the germline V gene, CDR1 is MDHEN and CDR2 is SYDVKM. The CDR3 region has the DNA TGTGCCAGCAGGACCACAGGGCGGGAGGAAAAACTGTTTTTT. Translated: CASRTTGREEKLFF. The variable domain in full, with the rest retrieved from reference TRBV28 and TRBJ1-4, is DVKVTQSSRYLVKRTGEKVFLECVQDMDHENMFWYRQDPGLGLRLIYFSYDVKMKEKGDIPEGYSVSREKKERFSLILESASTNQTSMYLCASRTTGREEKLFFGSGTQLSVL.

The rearrangement joins TRBV11-2 to TRBJ1-3; D uncertain. CDR1 is SGHAT, CDR2 FQNNGV, per germline. CDR3 length: 13 amino acids. Trimming cost V 3 bases and J 4 bases, with 7 bases left between them. DNA of the CDR3: TGTGCCAGCAGCTTTGTAGCGGGAAACACCATATATTTT. Its translation is CASSFVAGNTIYF.

This clonotype was observed a handful of times. The CDR3 DNA reads TGCAGCGTCGTGACAGGGGGTAGCAATCAGCCCCAGCATTTT. Translating it yields CSVVTGGSNQPQHF. The gene calls are TRBV29-1 and TRBJ1-5; TRBD1 agrees at 9 bases. The CDR3 sequence is 14 residues long. Germline assignment: CDR1 SQVTM and CDR2 ANQGSEA. V lost 6 bases to trimming and J lost 0 bases; unmatched junction nucleotides: 3.

This clonotype appeared a few times. V and J are TRBV6-1 and TRBJ1-2; 8 positions match TRBD1. The germline gives CDR1 MNHNS, CDR2 SASEGT. V lost 4 bases and J lost 0; bases outside the gene matches: 1. The CDR3 is made up of 14 amino acids. CDR3 region: CASSATGANYGYTF. The CDR3 bases are TGTGCCAGCAGTGCGACAGGGGCTAACTATGGCTACACCTTC.

The chain recombines TRBV19 with TRBJ1-6, with D uncertain. The CDR3 runs to 17 residues. Deletions cut 3 bases from V and 7 bases from J, with 19 bases between. Germline V gene sequence: CDR1 LNHDA, CDR2 SQIVND (reference sequence). CDR3 DNA sequence: TGTGCCAGTAGTATGGGCAGCCGGGGTGCAACCAATTCACCCCTCCACTTT. This codes for CASSMGSRGATNSPLHF.

This clonotype has more than one count but fewer than ten. The chain carries TRBV28 and TRBJ1-2; D gene uncertain. CDR1 is MDHEN, CDR2 SYDVKM, per germline. This CDR3 contains 12 residues. V lost 7 bases and J lost 3, with 9 bases in between. CDR3 bases: TGTGCCAGCACCCCTGGCGACTATGGCTACACCTTC. Translation gives CASTPGDYGYTF.

This chain links TRBV27 with TRBJ2-5; D tentatively fits TRBD1 or TRBD2 (6 bases each). The germline V and J ends were trimmed by 8 bases and 5 bases, with 18 bases remaining between them. Germline CDR1 is MNHEY and CDR2 is SMNVEV (reference sequence). This CDR3 has 14 residues. CDR3 sequence (DNA): TGTGCCAGCCGAAAAAGGGGGGACCCGGAGACCCAGTACTTC. Translating gives CASRKRGDPETQYF.

A few counts support this clonotype. This rearrangement joins TRBV7-2 to TRBJ1-5, with TRBD1 identical over 7 bases. CDR1 is SGHTA and CDR2 is FQGNSA in the germline V gene. This CDR3 contains 14 residues. V shed 5 bases and J 1 base; nucleotides not matched to a gene: 2. This chain's CDR3 is CASSQGQSNQPQHF. CDR3 nucleotides: TGTGCCAGCAGCCAGGGACAGAGCAATCAGCCCCAGCATTTT.

This clonotype showed up just once. This chain joins TRBV7-8 and TRBJ2-7, with D tentatively TRBD2 (7 bases). From germline, CDR1 is SGHVS and CDR2 FQNEAQ. CDR3 length: 14 residues. Trimming pared 5 bases from V and 0 bases from J, leaving 11 bases between. CDR3 in amino acids: CASSPRGGSYEQYF. The DNA of the CDR3 is TGTGCCAGCAGCCCGAGGGGGGGCTCCTACGAGCAGTACTTC.

The chain is built from TRBV24-1 and TRBJ1-2, with 8 positions matching TRBD1. With 5 bases clipped from V and 0 bases from J, the junction kept 7 bases outside the gene matches. The CDR3 extends over 16 amino acids. CDR1 and CDR2 from the germline V gene are KGHDR and SFDVKD. CDR3: CATSGGRGPSNYGYTF. CDR3 sequence (DNA): TGTGCCACCAGTGGTGGCAGGGGGCCTTCTAACTATGGCTACACCTTC.

The chain has TRBV20-1 and TRBJ2-7; D gene ambiguous. The V end was cut by 2 bases, the J end by 1 base, with 6 bases between. Per the germline V gene, CDR1 is DFQATT and CDR2 is SNEGSKA (reference sequence). The CDR3 has 12 residues. The CDR3 region has the DNA TGCAGTGCTAGAAAGCTTTCCTACGAGCAGTACTTC. It codes for CSARKLSYEQYF.